A single sample is the source of the 14 T cell receptor beta chains below, sequenced in a study of T cells after yellow fever vaccination (dated by TCRdb to 2018 to 2020). The sample's treatment or condition label, decoded: live attenuated yellow fever vaccine strain. To prepare the library, 5' RACE was applied. For sequencing, an Illumina HiSeq 2500 was employed. Using fastp at Q25 and MiXCR, TCRdb reprocessed the public reads and kept productive beta chains. Rows matching on CDR3 protein sequence are summarized as one entry with the most common DNA and genes. For this sample there are approximately 550,000 distinct CDR3 sequences; roughly 13% appear just once. The ten largest clonotypes hold more than 13% of the sample. The sample in question was PBMCs, obtained on the day of the yellow fever booster vaccination. The receptors stem from a man younger than 40 who received the YFV17D yellow fever vaccine.

This clonotype was counted a few times. V usage is TRBV12-3 or TRBV12-4 and J usage is TRBJ1-3, with D tentatively TRBD1 (6 bases). The V end was cut by 3 bases, the J end by 0 bases, with 12 bases between. The CDR3 is made up of 16 amino acids. The CDR3: CASSFRQAISGNTIYF. CDR3 sequence (DNA): TGTGCCAGCAGTTTTCGACAGGCGATCTCTGGAAACACCATATATTTT.

This clonotype has only a few counts. The chain carries TRBV4-3 and TRBJ2-7; 9 nucleotides line up with TRBD1. Germline V gives CDR1 LGHNA, CDR2 YSLEER. V was pared by 0 bases and J by 2 bases, with 8 bases of the junction left unmatched. This CDR3 region has 17 residues. The CDR3 sequence: CASSQDPPGQGPYEQYF. In nucleotides, the CDR3 is TGCGCCAGCAGCCAAGACCCTCCGGGACAGGGACCCTACGAGCAGTACTTC.

The chain employs TRBV3-1 and TRBJ2-1; no firm D call. CDR1 is LGHDT, CDR2 YNNKEL, per germline (reference sequence). The CDR3 is made up of 13 amino acids. Trimming took 0 bases from V and 8 from J, leaving 8 bases between them. CDR3 loop: CASSQDRWYEQFF. CDR3 nucleotide sequence: TGTGCCAGCAGCCAAGATAGGTGGTATGAGCAGTTCTTC.

This clonotype was observed a few times. This chain joins TRBV7-2 and TRBJ2-2; D is unclear. V lost 1 base and J 7 bases, leaving 13 bases between the germline ends. Germline lookup yields CDR1 SGHTA and CDR2 FQGNSA. The CDR3 length is 15 residues. This chain's CDR3 is CASSLGGGVFGELFF. CDR3 in DNA: TGTGCCAGCAGCTTAGGCGGTGGGGTGTTCGGGGAGCTGTTTTTT.

This clonotype was observed a few times. The V gene is TRBV5-8, the J gene TRBJ1-2, with no clear D. The germline CDR1 and CDR2 sequences are SGHTS and YDEGEE. The CDR3 covers 14 residues. With 0 bases removed from V and 4 bases from J, the gap between germline ends came to 10 bases. DNA for the CDR3: TGTGCCAGCAGCTTGGTACCCAGAAGCTATGGCTACACCTTC. This translates into CASSLVPRSYGYTF.

The V gene is TRBV2, the J gene TRBJ2-3; 9 bases map to TRBD1. The CDR3 is 14 residues long. Germline-derived CDR1 and CDR2 are SNHLY and FYNNEI. Trimming took 7 bases from V and 4 from J; bases not matched to a gene: 6. The CDR3 here is CASIDTGGSDTQYF. As DNA, the CDR3 is TGTGCCAGCATCGATACAGGGGGCTCAGATACGCAGTATTTT. The full variable domain, rest sourced from reference TRBV2 and TRBJ2-3, is EPEVTQTPSHQVTQMGQEVILRCVPISNHLYFYWYRQILGQKVEFLVSFYNNEISEKSEIFDDQFSVERPDGSNFTLKIRSTKLEDSAMYFCASIDTGGSDTQYFGPGTRLTVL.

This clonotype showed up just a few times. This chain uses TRBV7-9 with TRBJ2-3; possible D gene TRBD2, 6 bases. V lost 4 bases and J 9 bases, leaving 14 bases between the germline ends. The CDR3 contains 13 residues. Germline V lookup: CDR1 SEHNR, CDR2 FQNEAQ (reference sequence). In nucleotides, the CDR3 is TGTGCCAGCAGCTCGGTCGGCGGGAAGACGCAGTATTTT. Translation gives CASSSVGGKTQYF.

The chain links TRBV5-1 to TRBJ2-1; 9 nucleotides match TRBD2. Trimming cost V 4 bases and J 4 bases; bases outside gene matches: 12. The CDR3 length is 17 residues. Germline CDR1 reads SGHRS; CDR2 reads YFSETQ. CDR3 protein: CASSQGLRTSEYNEQFF. The CDR3 DNA reads TGCGCCAGCAGCCAAGGTCTTCGGACTAGCGAATACAATGAGCAGTTCTTC.

The chain employs TRBV2 and TRBJ2-1; 15 positions match TRBD2. The CDR3 is 18 amino acids. The ends lost 11 bases at V and 1 base at J; junction bases unmatched: 12. Germline V lookup: CDR1 SNHLY, CDR2 FYNNEI. The CDR3 region is CAFCFGLAGGGSYNEQFF. The DNA of the CDR3 is TGTGCCTTCTGTTTTGGACTAGCGGGAGGGGGGTCCTACAATGAGCAGTTCTTC.

The chain carries TRBV19 and TRBJ2-5; 14 positions match TRBD2. The V segment lost 9 bases and the J segment 3 bases; nucleotides outside the gene matches: 9. The CDR3 has 16 residues. The V gene's germline CDR1 is LNHDA and CDR2 SQIVND (reference sequence). Here the CDR3 DNA reads TGTGCCAGGCCGGGACTAGCGGGAGAGAGGGAAGAGACCCAGTACTTC. This translates into CARPGLAGEREETQYF.

In its sample, this clonotype was seen once. The V call is TRBV20-1, the J call TRBJ1-1, with 7 bases that match TRBD1. J was trimmed by 8 bases and V by 3 bases; bases with no gene match: 9. Germline values: CDR1 DFQATT, CDR2 SNEGSKA (reference sequence). The CDR3 has 13 amino acids. CDR3 loop: CSASRDRLAEAFF. In nucleotides, the CDR3 is TGCAGTGCTAGCAGGGACAGATTGGCCGAAGCTTTCTTT.

This clonotype came up a few times. In DNA, the CDR3 is TGCAGTGCACGCAGACAGGCCCAAGAGACCCAGTACTTC. This sequence encodes CSARRQAQETQYF. V gene TRBV20-1 combines with J gene TRBJ2-5; tentative D call: TRBD1 (6 bases). This CDR3 comprises 13 residues. Germline V lookup: CDR1 DFQATT, CDR2 SNEGSKA (reference sequence). The V gene lost 6 bases and the J gene lost 1 base, with 12 bases spanning the gap.

The rearrangement joins TRBV13 to TRBJ2-3, with TRBD2 as a possible D gene (5 bases). V was shortened by 4 bases and J by 0 bases, with 14 bases between the two germline ends. CDR1 and CDR2 (germline): PRHDT, FYEKMQ (reference sequence). The CDR3 contains 16 residues. DNA of the CDR3: TGTGCCAGCAGCTCGCGGACTCCGCCTAGCACAGATACGCAGTATTTT. Translating it yields CASSSRTPPSTDTQYF.

This clonotype was recorded at least ten times. The J gene is TRBJ2-5, the V gene TRBV18; a weak D match, TRBD1 (6 bases). Trimming removed 4 bases at V and 2 bases at J, with 11 bases between. The CDR3 length is 14 residues. CDR1 and CDR2 from the germline V gene are KGHSH and LQKENI. In DNA, the CDR3 is TGTGCCAGCTCACTTCGGACAGCTCAAGAGACCCAGTACTTC. Encoded protein: CASSLRTAQETQYF.